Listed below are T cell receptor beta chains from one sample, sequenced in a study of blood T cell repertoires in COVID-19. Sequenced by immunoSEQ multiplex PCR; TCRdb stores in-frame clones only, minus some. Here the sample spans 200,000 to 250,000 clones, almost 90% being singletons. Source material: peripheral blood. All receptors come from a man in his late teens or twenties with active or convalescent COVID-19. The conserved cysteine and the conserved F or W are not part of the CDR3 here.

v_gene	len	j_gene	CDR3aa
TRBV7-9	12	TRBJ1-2	ASSSETARYGYT
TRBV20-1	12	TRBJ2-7	SASSLADPYEQY
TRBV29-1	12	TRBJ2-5	SVEVRGIGETQY
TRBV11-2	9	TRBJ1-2	ASSSRSSVP
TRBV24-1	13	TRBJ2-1	ATMAGTSGSDEQF
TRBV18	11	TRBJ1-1	ASSADENTEAF
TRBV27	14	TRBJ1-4	ASSLRLGGPNEKLF
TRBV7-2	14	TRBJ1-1	ASSLAMRTGLFEAF
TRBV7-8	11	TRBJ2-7	ASSLGEGYEQY
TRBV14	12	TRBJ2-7	ASSQPGRLYEQY
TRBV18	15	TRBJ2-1	ASSLTGGAGVFNEQF
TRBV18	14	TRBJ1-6	ASSPTASSYNSPLH
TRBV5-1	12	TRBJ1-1	ASSTDRRGTEAF
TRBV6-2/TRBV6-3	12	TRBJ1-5	ASSLDRGLQPQH
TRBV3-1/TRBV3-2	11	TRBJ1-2	ASSQGGQLGYT
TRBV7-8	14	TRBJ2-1	ASSSWGQGKKNEQF
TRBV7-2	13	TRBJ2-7	ASSSLAVPSYEQY
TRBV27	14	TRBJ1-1	ASTPDRGKWDTEAF
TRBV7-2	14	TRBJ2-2	ASSPRQGRAGGELF
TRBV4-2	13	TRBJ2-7	ASSQDAGKSYEQY
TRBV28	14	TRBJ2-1	ASSFTRLAGRNEQF
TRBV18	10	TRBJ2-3	ASSQTRDTQY
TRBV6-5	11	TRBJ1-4	AIAGRTNEKLF
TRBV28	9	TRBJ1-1	ASIFGTEAF
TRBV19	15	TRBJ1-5	ASSIFRQGRVNQPQH
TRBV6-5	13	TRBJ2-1	ASSYGRLAGEGQF
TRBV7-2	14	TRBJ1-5	ASSLVGYWGGQPQH
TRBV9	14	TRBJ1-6	ASSADDSSWGSPLH
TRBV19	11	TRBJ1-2	ASDRGPGYGYT
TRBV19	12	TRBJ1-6	ASSKTGHNSPLH
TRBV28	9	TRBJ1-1	ASSLSTEAF
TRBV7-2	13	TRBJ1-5	ASSLASGANQPQH
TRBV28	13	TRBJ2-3	ASSLLASSTDTQY
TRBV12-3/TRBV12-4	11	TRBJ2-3	ASSLVGADTQY
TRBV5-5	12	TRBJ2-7	ASSPGQRTYEQY
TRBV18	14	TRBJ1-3	ASSPPGTGAGNTIY
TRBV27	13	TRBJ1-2	ASSRGQGGNYGYT
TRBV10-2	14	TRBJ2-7	ASSERRTGGSYEQY
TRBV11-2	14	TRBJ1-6	ASSQTGGAKGSPLH
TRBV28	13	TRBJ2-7	ASSLPREEDYEQY
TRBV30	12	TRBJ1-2	AWTAKGTREGYT
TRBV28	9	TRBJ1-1	ASTLHTEAF
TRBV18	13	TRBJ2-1	ASSLAGTSWNEQF
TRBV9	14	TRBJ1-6	ASRRGGANVPSPLH
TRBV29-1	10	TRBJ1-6	SARQGNSPLH
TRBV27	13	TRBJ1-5	ASRAGQGGNQPQH
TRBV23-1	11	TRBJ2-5	ASSQPTPGLAY
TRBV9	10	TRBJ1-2	ASDREGYGYT
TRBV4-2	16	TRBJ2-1	ASSQLASGSWGYNEQF
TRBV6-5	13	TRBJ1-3	ASSYQGMSGNTIY
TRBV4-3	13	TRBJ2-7	ASSQDLGLPYEQY
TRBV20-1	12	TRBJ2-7	SASGTGRSYEQY
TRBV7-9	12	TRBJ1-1	ASSLLTGGTEAF
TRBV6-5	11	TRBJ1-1	ASRPTGLTEAF
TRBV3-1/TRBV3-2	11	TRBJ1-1	ASSQEEGTEAF
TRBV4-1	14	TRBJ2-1	ASSQDLGGSYNEQF
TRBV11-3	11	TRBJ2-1	ASSASSVTEQF